This paragraph reports one T cell receptor (beta chain). The antigen is not known. The source of the sample is a study of T cell responses to AZD1222 COVID-19 vaccine. Overall study results and limits: Rises in breadth and depth of Spike-specific TCRs came after two AZD1222 doses.

Between the trimmed V and J ends, which lost 5 bases and 3 bases, there was a span of 22 bases. Germline V gene data show CDR1 as SEHNR and CDR2 as FQNEAQ (reference sequence). The CDR3 has 17 amino acids. The protocol was immunoSEQ multiplex PCR, while the TCRdb copy is restricted to in-frame clones and leaves out a portion. The sample has under 150,000 clones; approximately 78% are singletons. The chain is built from TRBV7-9 and TRBJ1-1; weak D call: TRBD1 (5 bases). This TCR was sampled from an adult in good health. The material was peripheral blood, obtained on day 0 of MenACWY control vaccination. The CDR3 DNA sequence: TGTGCCAGCAGCCCCTCTGCGGGGGGGAGGGGTGACACTGAAGCTTTCTTT. Encoded protein: CASSPSAGGRGDTEAFF.